This is a list of T cell receptor beta chains from one sample in a study of OX40 agonist ivuxolimab in advanced cancers. Produced via immunoSEQ multiplex PCR; TCRdb's table is partial and in-frame only. This table holds around 58,000 clones, around 89% found once. The sequencing here drew on CD4+ or CD8+ T cells sorted from blood, taken in a trial of the OX40 agonist ivuxolimab. These receptors came from an adult with an advanced solid tumor such as melanoma, head and neck, liver or kidney cancer. CDR3s include the opening cysteine and the closing phenylalanine or tryptophan. The order of the fields is V gene, J gene, D gene, clone size, CDR3 DNA, CDR3 protein. A D gene is named only where the DNA matches it firmly. Only part of the rows carry a size: once, few, many, or a class if the clone is expanded.

TRBV5-6	TRBJ1-3	-	few	TGTGCCAGCAGCTTGAAAACTTTCTCTGGAAACACCATATATTTT	CASSLKTFSGNTIYF
TRBV6-5	TRBJ2-3	-	-	TGTGCCAGCAGCACACGGGGCTCATTCACAGATACGCAGTATTTT	CASSTRGSFTDTQYF
TRBV30	TRBJ1-3	-	few	TGTGCCTGGGTGGGCGGCTCTGGAAACACCATATATTTT	CAWVGGSGNTIYF
TRBV6-5	TRBJ2-3	-	-	TGTGCCAGCAGTGGGGGGGACAACACAGATACGCAGTATTTT	CASSGGDNTDTQYF
TRBV5-1	TRBJ2-1	TRBD2	medium-sized	TGCGCCAGCAGCTTGGGATCGGGGACTAGCGGGGCGAGCTCCTACAATGAGCAGTTCTTC	CASSLGSGTSGASSYNEQFF
TRBV7-2	TRBJ2-7	-	-	TGTGCCAGCAGCTCACCCAGGTCCAGCTTCTACGAGCAGTACTTC	CASSSPRSSFYEQYF
TRBV6-5	TRBJ1-6	TRBD1	-	TGTGCCAGCACCCGTACAGGGGTCCCTTCACCCCTCCACTTT	CASTRTGVPSPLHF
TRBV7-2	TRBJ2-1	-	-	TGTGCCAGCAGCTTAAGCGGCCTCAACAATGAGCAGTTCTTC	CASSLSGLNNEQFF
TRBV19	TRBJ1-5	-	-	TGTGCCAGTACCGGCTCCTCCGGGCCTGGGCAGCCCCAGCATTTT	CASTGSSGPGQPQHF
TRBV5-4	TRBJ1-1	TRBD1	-	TGTGCCAGCAGCTTGGGGACAGGGGTGAACACTGAAGCTTTCTTT	CASSLGTGVNTEAFF
TRBV6-5	TRBJ1-1	-	-	TGTGCCAGCAGTTACTCCCAATGGAGTGAAGCTTTCTTT	CASSYSQWSEAFF
TRBV5-1	TRBJ2-3	-	-	TGCGCCAGCAGCTCCCCCCGGGAACCCCCAGATACGCAGTATTTT	CASSSPREPPDTQYF
TRBV7-3	TRBJ1-1	-	-	TGTGCCAGCAGCTTATTAGTGAACACTGAAGCTTTCTTT	CASSLLVNTEAFF
TRBV11-2	TRBJ2-2	-	-	TGTGCCAGCAGCTCAAGTAACACCGGGGAGCTGTTTTTT	CASSSSNTGELFF
TRBV6-6	TRBJ2-3	-	-	TGTGCCAGCAGTTCCCGGGACACCACAGATACGCAGTATTTT	CASSSRDTTDTQYF
TRBV2	TRBJ2-3	-	-	TGTGCCAGCAGTACCACAGATACGCAGTATTTT	CASSTTDTQYF
TRBV14	TRBJ2-2	-	-	TGTGCCAGCAGTCAACAGACTTCCGGGGAGCTGTTTTTT	CASSQQTSGELFF
TRBV6-1	TRBJ1-2	TRBD1	-	TGTGCCAGCAGTGAAGTTTTACAGGGGCGGTCTAACTATGGCTACACCTTC	CASSEVLQGRSNYGYTF
TRBV5-1	TRBJ1-2	-	-	TGCGCCAGCAGCTTGGAGGGAACCCTCTATGGCTACACCTTC	CASSLEGTLYGYTF
TRBV18	TRBJ2-6	-	-	TGTGCCAGCTCGGCCACGGGGGCTGGGGCCAACGTCCTGACTTTC	CASSATGAGANVLTF
TRBV2	TRBJ1-3	-	-	TGTGCCAGCAGTTCTCCCCCACGAAACACCATATATTTT	CASSSPPRNTIYF
TRBV9	TRBJ2-5	TRBD1	-	TGTGCCAGCAGCCTCGGGACAGGGGCGCGGAAAGAGACCCAGTACTTC	CASSLGTGARKETQYF
TRBV11-2	TRBJ2-7	-	once	TGTGCCAGCACCGGGTCCAATCATGAGCAGTACTTC	CASTGSNHEQYF
TRBV25-1	TRBJ1-1	-	few	TGTGCCAGCCGTCCCTCGGGTAGGGGGGATACTGAAGCTTTCTTT	CASRPSGRGDTEAFF
TRBV6-5	TRBJ2-7	TRBD1	-	TGTGCCAGCAATCGACAGGGTGGATACGAGCAGTACTTC	CASNRQGGYEQYF
TRBV9	TRBJ1-4	TRBD1	-	TGTGCCAGCAGCGTGGGACAGGGGACAACTAATGAAAAACTGTTTTTT	CASSVGQGTTNEKLFF
TRBV19	TRBJ2-2	TRBD1	-	TGTGCCAGTATCAGAACAGGGGGCGCGGACACCGGGGAGCTGTTTTTT	CASIRTGGADTGELFF
TRBV5-6	TRBJ2-7	TRBD1	-	TGTGCCAGCAGCTTTTGGGACAGGGGTTACGAGCAGTACTTC	CASSFWDRGYEQYF
TRBV19	TRBJ2-3	-	-	TGTGCCAGTAGTACCTCCCCAGGGGCCATCACAGATACGCAGTATTTT	CASSTSPGAITDTQYF
TRBV9	TRBJ2-1	TRBD2	-	TGTGCCAGCAGCGTGGGGGGACTAGCCTACAATGAGCAGTTCTTC	CASSVGGLAYNEQFF
TRBV9	TRBJ2-1	-	-	TGTGCCAGCAGCGTAGGAATCCAGGGGCCGAGGAATGAGCAGTTCTTC	CASSVGIQGPRNEQFF
TRBV15	TRBJ1-1	-	-	TGTGCCACCAGCAGTGTCCTGCTCAAGGTTGTTAACACTGAAGCTTTCTTT	CATSSVLLKVVNTEAFF
TRBV5-4	TRBJ2-2	TRBD1	-	TGTGCCAGCAGCTCCCCGGGACAGGTTAACACCGGGGAGCTGTTTTTT	CASSSPGQVNTGELFF
TRBV27	TRBJ1-4	-	-	TGTGCCAGCAGTAGGGTTCGGGGTAACTCGAGAGAAAAACTGTTTTTT	CASSRVRGNSREKLFF
TRBV2	TRBJ2-7	-	-	TGTGCCAGCGGGGCGGGGAATGTCCAGGGACGGCAGTACTTC	CASGAGNVQGRQYF
TRBV7-3	TRBJ1-2	TRBD1	-	TGTGCCAGCAGCCCGGTCGGTACAGGGGGCTTGGAGGGCTACACCTTC	CASSPVGTGGLEGYTF
TRBV6-1	TRBJ2-7	-	-	TGTGCCAGCAGGGATAGCTACGAGCAGTACTTC	CASRDSYEQYF
TRBV9	TRBJ2-2	-	-	TGTGCCAGCAGAGACAGGACCAACACCGGGGAGCTGTTTTTT	CASRDRTNTGELFF
TRBV2	TRBJ1-2	-	-	TGTGCCAGCCGGGCAGGGAACTATGGCTACACCTTC	CASRAGNYGYTF
TRBV19	TRBJ2-3	-	-	TGTGCCAGTAGTATCGGATTCAGTGATACGCAGTATTTT	CASSIGFSDTQYF
TRBV6-5	TRBJ2-7	-	-	TGTGCCAGCAGGGCCTCGGGGGAACAGTACTTC	CASRASGEQYF
TRBV5-6	TRBJ1-2	-	-	TGTGCCAGCAGCCCCCCCCCGGGGGGGTCATATGGCTACACCTTC	CASSPPPGGSYGYTF
TRBV11-2	TRBJ2-3	-	once	TGTGCCAGCAGCTTAGATAACGGCAGGGGCCGGCATACGCAGTATTTT	CASSLDNGRGRHTQYF
TRBV19	TRBJ1-2	-	-	TGTGCCAGTAGTCTCGCCTTAACCGGCTACACCTTC	CASSLALTGYTF
TRBV10-3	TRBJ2-3	TRBD1	-	TGTGCCACGAGGACAGGGACGAGCACAGATACGCAGTATTTT	CATRTGTSTDTQYF
TRBV5-1	TRBJ1-6	-	-	TGCGCCAGCAGCTTGACCAGGGAAAATTCACCCCTCCACTTT	CASSLTRENSPLHF
TRBV25-1	TRBJ1-1	-	-	TGTGCCAGCAGTGGGACACCGAGCACTGAAGCTTTCTTT	CASSGTPSTEAFF
TRBV7-2	TRBJ1-5	TRBD1	-	TGTGCCAGCAGCGCGACAGGGGGCAGACAGCCCCAGCATTTT	CASSATGGRQPQHF
TRBV6-5	TRBJ2-7	TRBD2	-	TGTGCCAGCAGTTACTCCCGGGGAGGGGACGAGCAGTACTTC	CASSYSRGGDEQYF
TRBV10-1	TRBJ2-1	-	-	TGCGCCAGCAGTGATAGCCACTCCTACAATGAGCAGTTCTTC	CASSDSHSYNEQFF
TRBV7-8	TRBJ1-3	-	-	TGTGCCAGCAGCTTAATGACGGCAGACTCTGGAAACACCATATATTTT	CASSLMTADSGNTIYF
TRBV19	TRBJ2-1	-	-	TGTGCCAGTAGTGGGGCGGGTGGAGACAATGAGCAGTTCTTC	CASSGAGGDNEQFF
TRBV19	TRBJ2-1	-	few	TGTGCCAGTAGTATAAGGCTAGGAGTTGGGAATGAGCAGTTCTTC	CASSIRLGVGNEQFF
TRBV5-4	TRBJ1-1	-	few	TGTGCCAGCAGCCCCGCCCGGGCAGGGTCTGAAGCTTTCTTT	CASSPARAGSEAFF